This TCR beta chain was observed in a study of tissue T cells after allogeneic stem cell transplantation (dated by TCRdb to 2021 to 2024). Background for the entire study: When multiple samples of a tissue were available, H&E sections were reviewed by a pathologist, and samples with histologically apparent lymphocytes were prioritized for sequencing. Using research autopsies of patients with and without GVHD, plus mouse models of GVHD, the study profiled TCR beta repertoires across many tissues. The human arm was a prospective observational study without blinding or randomization. Study-wide conclusions, independent of this receptor: Only a few T cell clones appeared in more than one patient, yet motif-based clustering showed tissue-specific repertoire signatures that were shared between patients. Sampling depth was acknowledged as a limitation, and the patient cohort was both small and clinically heterogeneous. Within patients, how anatomically similar tissues were was a major factor shaping TCR repertoire composition, regardless of disease or transplant status. No blood samples were available from the non-GVHD comparator patients. In both patients and mice, T cells from blood and spleen covered only a limited part of the TCR repertoire found in tissues. The study did not determine which tissue TCRs were alloreactive or antigen-specific, and some clones might have been persisting host cells.

The time point tag for this specimen amounts to: human tissue collected at research (rapid) autopsy. For comparison, three non-HCT patients with other cancers were selected retrospectively, each having at least five GI tract samples and no known GI disease at death. Autopsy tissues, which were obtained after a median post-mortem interval of approximately 10 hours, included GI sites from esophagus to rectum, liver, skin and lymphoid organs including spleen. Autopsy specimens were bisected, with one portion flash-frozen in liquid nitrogen and the rest formalin-fixed; GI outer muscle layers were removed. Genomic DNA was extracted from frozen tissues using the Mag-Bind Blood & Tissue DNA HDQ 96 Kit on a Chemagic 360 or the DNeasy Blood & Tissue Kit. Because of concern about red blood cell contamination, extracted DNA was further purified using the Genomic DNA Clean & Concentrator-25 kit. To prepare the library, the immunoSEQ multiplex PCR assay was applied. TCRbeta CDR3 sequencing was done by Adaptive Biotechnologies at survey depth, reporting CDR3 sequences, V/J genes, productive frequency and template counts. Amplification of TCR beta CDR3 regions was performed from genomic DNA rather than from RNA. Per the authors' processing: Jensen-Shannon divergence was used to quantify pairwise repertoire overlap between tissues, with a value of 1 indicating complete divergence and a value of 0 indicating identical repertoires. Tissues were grouped by single-linkage agglomerative hierarchical clustering of pairwise JSD values, and the clustering results were shown as dendrograms. GLIPH2 was run on all patient samples with simulation_depth 1000, kmer_min_depth 3 and cdr3_length_cutoff 8, and groups with more than two unique CDR3s were retained. A standardized tissue-overlap score extrapolated Jaccard GLIPH-group overlap across patients to a standard repertoire size of 1000 clones. Associations of diversity with clinical or experimental variables used linear mixed-effect models with tissue fixed effects and individual random effects. This is the immuneACCESS table as TCRdb keeps it, with only in-frame sequences that have V and J called. A part of the clones is gone; compared with another copy, unresolved V genes explain less than half, and the rest is unexplained. The V and J calls and clone size are taken from that table; D and trimming were inferred from the DNA. The table for this sample lists about 5,200 clones; over 60% of them were counted only once. The ten largest clones take up 7.7% of the sample.

Taken from cysteine to phenylalanine, the CDR3 has 14 residues. Kept here is only the CDR3 DNA, which spans 42 bases and is read in frame from base 1. The junction shows trimming of 0 bases on V and 6 bases on J, plus 10 bases between the germline ends. Sequences LGHDT (CDR1) and YNNKEL (CDR2) are obtained from the germline V gene (reference sequence). In regard to this clone: Its antigen remains undetermined. No much larger clone exists at a distance of one base, and base qualities are not known.

The source is a female donor over 55 with lung cancer. The chain is assembled from TRBV3-1 (or the pseudogene TRBV3-2) and TRBJ2-3; the D gene remains uncertain. The sequenced sample was tissue from the colon, obtained at autopsy. The nucleotides are TGTGCCAGCAGCCAAGACCGGCTAGTGGATACGCAGTATTTT. The translation is CASSQDRLVDTQYF.